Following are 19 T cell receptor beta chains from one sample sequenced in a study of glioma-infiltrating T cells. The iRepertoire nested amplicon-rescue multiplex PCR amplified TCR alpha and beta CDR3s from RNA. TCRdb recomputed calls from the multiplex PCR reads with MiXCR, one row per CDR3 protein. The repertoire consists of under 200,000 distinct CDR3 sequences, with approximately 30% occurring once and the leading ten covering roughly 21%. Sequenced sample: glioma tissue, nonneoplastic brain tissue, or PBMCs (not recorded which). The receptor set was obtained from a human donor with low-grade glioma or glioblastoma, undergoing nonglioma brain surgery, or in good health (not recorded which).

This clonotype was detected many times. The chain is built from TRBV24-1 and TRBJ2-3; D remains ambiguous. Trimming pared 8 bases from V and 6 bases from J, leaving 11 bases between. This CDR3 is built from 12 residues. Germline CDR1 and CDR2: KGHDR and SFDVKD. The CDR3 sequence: CATTDWSDTQYF. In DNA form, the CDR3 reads TGTGCCACCACCGACTGGTCCGATACGCAGTATTTT.

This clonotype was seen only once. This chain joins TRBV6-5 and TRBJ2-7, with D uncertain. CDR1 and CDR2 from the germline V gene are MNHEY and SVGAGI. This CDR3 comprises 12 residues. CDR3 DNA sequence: TGTTCCATCCGTTACTCCCCATCCGAGACGTACTTC. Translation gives CSIRYSPSETYF.

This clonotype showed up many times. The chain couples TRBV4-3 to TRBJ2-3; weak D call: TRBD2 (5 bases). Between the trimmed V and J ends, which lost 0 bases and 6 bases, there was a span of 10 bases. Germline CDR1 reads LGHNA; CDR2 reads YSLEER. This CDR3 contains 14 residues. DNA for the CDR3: TGCGCCAGCAGCCAAGATCCGGGGAAGGATACGCAGTATTTT. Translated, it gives CASSQDPGKDTQYF.

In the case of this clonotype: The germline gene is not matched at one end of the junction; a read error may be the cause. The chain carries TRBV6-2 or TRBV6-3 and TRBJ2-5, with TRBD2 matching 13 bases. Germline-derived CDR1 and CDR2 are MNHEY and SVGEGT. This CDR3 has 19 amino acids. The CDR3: CAISRQEPGLAGSQETQYF. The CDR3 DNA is TGTGCCATCAGTCGCCAGGAGCCGGGACTAGCGGGATCCCAAGAGACCCAGTACTTC.

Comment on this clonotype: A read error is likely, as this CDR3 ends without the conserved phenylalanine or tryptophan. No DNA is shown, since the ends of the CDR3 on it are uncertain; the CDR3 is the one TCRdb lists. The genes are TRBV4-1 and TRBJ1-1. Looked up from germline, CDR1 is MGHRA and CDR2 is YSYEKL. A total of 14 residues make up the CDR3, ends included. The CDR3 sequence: CASSQDSMNTETFS.

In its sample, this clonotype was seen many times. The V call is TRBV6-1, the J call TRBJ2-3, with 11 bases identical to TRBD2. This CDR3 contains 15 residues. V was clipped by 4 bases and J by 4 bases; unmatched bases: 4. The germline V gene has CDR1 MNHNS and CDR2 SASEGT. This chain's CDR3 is CASSVFSGRADTQYF. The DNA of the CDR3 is TGTGCCAGCAGTGTCTTTAGCGGGAGGGCAGATACGCAGTATTTT.

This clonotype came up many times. In nucleotides, the CDR3 is TGTGCCACCAGCAGAGTGGGGGGGCCCACAGATACGCAGTATTTT. Protein product: CATSRVGGPTDTQYF. The J gene is TRBJ2-3, the V gene TRBV15; D may be TRBD2 (7 bases). Trimming took 1 base from V and 2 from J, leaving 10 bases between them. The germline gives CDR1 LNHNV, CDR2 YYDKDF (reference sequence). The CDR3 covers 15 residues.

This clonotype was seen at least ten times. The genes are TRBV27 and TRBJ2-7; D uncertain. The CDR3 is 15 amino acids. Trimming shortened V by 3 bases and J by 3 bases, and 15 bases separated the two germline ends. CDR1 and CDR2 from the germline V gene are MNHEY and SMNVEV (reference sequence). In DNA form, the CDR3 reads TGTGCCAGCAGTTTTATCCTAGAAGGGCACTACGAGCAGTACTTC. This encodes CASSFILEGHYEQYF.

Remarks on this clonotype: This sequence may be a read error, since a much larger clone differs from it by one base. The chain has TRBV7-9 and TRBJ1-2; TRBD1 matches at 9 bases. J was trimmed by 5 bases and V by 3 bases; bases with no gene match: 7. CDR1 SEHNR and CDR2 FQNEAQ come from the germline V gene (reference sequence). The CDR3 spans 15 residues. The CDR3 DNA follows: TGTGCCAGCAGCTTGACAGGGGGAGGTGGGTATGGCTACACCTTC. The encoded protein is CASSLTGGGGYGYTF.

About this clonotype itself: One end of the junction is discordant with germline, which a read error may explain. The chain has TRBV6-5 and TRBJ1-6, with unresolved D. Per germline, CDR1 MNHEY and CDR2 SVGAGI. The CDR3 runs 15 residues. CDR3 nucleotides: TGTGCCAGCAGTTACTCGGTTACGGGTAATTCACCCCCCCAATTT. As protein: CASSYSVTGNSPPQF.

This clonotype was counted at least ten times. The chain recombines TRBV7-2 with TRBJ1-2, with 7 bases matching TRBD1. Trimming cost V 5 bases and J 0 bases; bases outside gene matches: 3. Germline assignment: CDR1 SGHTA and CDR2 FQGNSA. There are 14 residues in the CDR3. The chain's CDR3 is CASSRTGSNYGYTF. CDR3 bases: TGTGCCAGCAGCCGGACAGGCTCTAACTATGGCTACACCTTC. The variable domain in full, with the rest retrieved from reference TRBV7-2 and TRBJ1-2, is GAGVSQSPSNKVTEKGKDVELRCDPISGHTALYWYRQSLGQGLEFLIYFQGNSAPDKSGLPSDRFSAERTGGSVSTLTIQRTQQEDSAVYLCASSRTGSNYGYTFGSGTRLTVV.

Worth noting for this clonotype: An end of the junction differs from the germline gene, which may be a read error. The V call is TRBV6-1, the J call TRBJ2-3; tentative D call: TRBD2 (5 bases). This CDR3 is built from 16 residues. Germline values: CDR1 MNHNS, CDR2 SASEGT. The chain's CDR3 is CASSVAGRGPTDAQYF. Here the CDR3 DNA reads TGTGCCAGCAGCGTAGCCGGTAGAGGGCCCACAGATGCGCAGTATTTT.

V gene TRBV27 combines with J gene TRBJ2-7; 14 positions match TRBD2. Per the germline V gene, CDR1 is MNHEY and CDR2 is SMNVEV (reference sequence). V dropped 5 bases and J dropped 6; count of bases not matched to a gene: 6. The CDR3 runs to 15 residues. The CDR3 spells CASSATSGRAGEQYF. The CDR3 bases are TGTGCCAGCAGTGCGACTAGCGGGAGGGCCGGCGAGCAGTACTTC.

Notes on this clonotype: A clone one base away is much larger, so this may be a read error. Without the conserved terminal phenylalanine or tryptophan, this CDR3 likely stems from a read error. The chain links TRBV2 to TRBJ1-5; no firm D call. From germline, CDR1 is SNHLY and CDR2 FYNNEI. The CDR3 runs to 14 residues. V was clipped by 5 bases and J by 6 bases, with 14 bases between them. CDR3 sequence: CASSSDRGGQPQHL. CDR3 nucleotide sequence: TGTGCCAGCAGTTCTGACCGGGGAGGTCAGCCCCAGCATCTT.

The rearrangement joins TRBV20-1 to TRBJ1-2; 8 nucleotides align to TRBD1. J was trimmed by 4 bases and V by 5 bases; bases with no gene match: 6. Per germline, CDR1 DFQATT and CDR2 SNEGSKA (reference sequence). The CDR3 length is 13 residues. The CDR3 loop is CSAEAGGGYGYTF. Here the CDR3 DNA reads TGCAGTGCTGAGGCAGGGGGCGGCTATGGCTACACCTTC.

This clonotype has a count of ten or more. The CDR3 region has the DNA TGTGCCAGCAGTCCTAAATTAACAGGGGCGCGGTTTCTGAACACTGAAGCTTTCTTT. Its translation: CASSPKLTGARFLNTEAFF. This chain joins TRBV28 and TRBJ1-1; 7 positions match TRBD1. Per germline, CDR1 MDHEN and CDR2 SYDVKM. Trimming removed 5 bases from V and 0 bases from J; junction bases left unmatched: 18. The CDR3 consists of 19 residues.

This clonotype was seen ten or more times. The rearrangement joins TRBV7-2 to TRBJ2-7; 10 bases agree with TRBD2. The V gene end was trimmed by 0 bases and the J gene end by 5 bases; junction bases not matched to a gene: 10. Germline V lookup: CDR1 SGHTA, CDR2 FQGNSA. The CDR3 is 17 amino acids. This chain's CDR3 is CASSLAVASGSRNEQYF. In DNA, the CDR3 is TGTGCCAGCAGCTTAGCGGTGGCTAGCGGGAGTAGGAACGAGCAGTACTTC.

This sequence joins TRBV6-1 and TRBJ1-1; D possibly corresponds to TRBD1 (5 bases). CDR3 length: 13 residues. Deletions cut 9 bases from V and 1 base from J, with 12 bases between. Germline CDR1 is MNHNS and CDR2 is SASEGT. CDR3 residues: CARRSTGNTEAFF. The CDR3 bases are TGTGCCAGAAGGAGTACAGGGAACACTGAAGCTTTCTTT.

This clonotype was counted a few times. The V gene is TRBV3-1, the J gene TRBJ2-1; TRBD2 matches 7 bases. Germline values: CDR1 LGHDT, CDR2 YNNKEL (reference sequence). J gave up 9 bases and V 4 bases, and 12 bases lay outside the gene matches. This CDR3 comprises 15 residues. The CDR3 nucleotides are TGTGCCAGCAGCCCTCCCTTGCGGGAGACGGGTGAGCAGTTCTTC. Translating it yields CASSPPLRETGEQFF.